A single sample gave rise to the 27 T cell receptor beta chains below, sequenced in a study of blood T cell repertoires in COVID-19. TCRdb keeps only in-frame clones here, not all; method: immunoSEQ multiplex PCR. The sample includes 150,000 to 180,000 clones, about 85% of them seen just once. The specimen sequenced was peripheral blood. These receptors were collected from a man aged 60 to 69 with COVID-19, enrolled during active disease.

This clone was found a few times. The V call is TRBV27, the J call TRBJ1-5; 8 bases are a match to TRBD1. CDR3 length: 15 residues. With 6 bases clipped from V and 2 bases from J, the junction kept 6 bases outside the gene matches. The germline V gene has CDR1 MNHEY and CDR2 SMNVEV (reference sequence). The CDR3 loop is CASRDRASGNQPQHF. The DNA for the CDR3 is TGTGCCAGCAGGGACAGGGCTTCGGGCAATCAGCCCCAGCATTTT.

This clone has a handful of counts. The J gene is TRBJ2-7, the V gene TRBV19; D may be TRBD1 (6 bases). The CDR3 is 15 residues long. The V gene's germline CDR1 is LNHDA and CDR2 SQIVND (reference sequence). Deletions cut 4 bases from V and 4 bases from J, with 17 bases between. CDR3 region: CASSRYGQSLYEQYF. As DNA, the CDR3 is TGTGCCAGTAGTAGGTACGGACAGAGCCTTTACGAGCAGTACTTC.

The chain employs TRBV24-1 and TRBJ1-3; D might be TRBD1 (6 bases). The CDR3 length is 13 residues. The germline V and J ends were trimmed by 9 bases and 4 bases, with 12 bases remaining between them. The germline V gene has CDR1 KGHDR and CDR2 SFDVKD. CDR3: CATQQGKGNTIYF. The DNA of the CDR3 is TGTGCCACCCAGCAGGGGAAGGGAAACACCATATATTTT.

The table lists this clone with a few counts. V gene TRBV19 combines with J gene TRBJ2-2; weak D call: TRBD1 (5 bases). The CDR3 runs to 14 residues. The V and J ends lost 6 bases and 5 bases respectively, with 13 bases between them. Germline-derived CDR1 and CDR2 are LNHDA and SQIVND (reference sequence). CDR3 nucleotide sequence: TGTGCCAGTAGAAAGCAGGGTGGGACCGGGGAGCTGTTTTTT. Protein: CASRKQGGTGELFF.

The chain couples TRBV5-6 to TRBJ1-2; weak D call: TRBD1 (5 bases). V lost 4 bases to trimming and J lost 5 bases, with 18 bases between them. Germline CDR1 reads SGHDT; CDR2 reads YYEEEE. This CDR3 contains 15 residues. The DNA of the CDR3 is TGTGCCAGCAGCCCCTCCGGCAGGGATGTGTATGGCTACACCTTC. Protein product: CASSPSGRDVYGYTF.

The gene calls are TRBV6-6 and TRBJ2-5, with 12 bases lining up with TRBD2. The CDR3 has 17 amino acids. V was clipped by 5 bases and J by 1 base; unmatched bases: 8. Germline lookup yields CDR1 MNHNY and CDR2 SVGAGI (reference sequence). The CDR3 loop is CASSLSSLAGGQETQYF. The CDR3 DNA reads TGTGCCAGCAGTCTCTCCTCACTAGCGGGGGGCCAAGAGACCCAGTACTTC.

As regards this clone: This sample includes further DNA sequences coding for the same CDR3. V gene TRBV5-5 combines with J gene TRBJ1-6, with D maybe TRBD1 (6 bases). Trimming pared 0 bases from V and 7 bases from J, leaving 8 bases between. The CDR3 is made up of 14 amino acids. CDR1 SGHKS and CDR2 YYEKEE come from the germline V gene (reference sequence). The CDR3 nucleotides are TGTGCCAGCAGCTTGGGACAGGAAAATTCACCCCTCCACTTT. This codes for CASSLGQENSPLHF. The full variable domain, with the rest looked up from reference TRBV5-5 and TRBJ1-6, is DAGVTQSPTHLIKTRGQQVTLRCSPISGHKSVSWYQQVLGQGPQFIFQYYEKEERGRGNFPDRFSARQFPNYSSELNVNALLLGDSALYLCASSLGQENSPLHFGNGTRLTVT.

V is TRBV6-4 and J is TRBJ2-1, with 12 nucleotides matching TRBD2. The CDR3 is 14 residues long. V dropped 4 bases and J dropped 10; count of bases not matched to a gene: 5. Germline V gives CDR1 MRHNA, CDR2 SNTAGT. This CDR3 is CASSGLAGVSEQFF. The CDR3 DNA sequence: TGTGCCAGCAGTGGACTAGCGGGAGTTAGCGAGCAGTTCTTC.

The rearrangement links TRBV19 to TRBJ1-4; 7 bases are shared with TRBD1. Germline V gene sequence: CDR1 LNHDA, CDR2 SQIVND (reference sequence). V was clipped by 5 bases and J by 6 bases; unmatched bases: 6. The CDR3 has 14 amino acids. CDR3 region: CASSARGRHEKLFF. In nucleotides, the CDR3 is TGTGCCAGTAGTGCGAGGGGGCGCCATGAAAAACTGTTTTTT.

A single count supports this clone. CDR3 sequence: CASSLAGQGRVNTEAFF. The CDR3 region has the DNA TGCGCCAGCAGCTTGGCCGGGCAGGGGAGGGTGAACACTGAAGCTTTCTTT. V is TRBV5-1 and J is TRBJ1-1; D may be TRBD1 (6 bases). There are 17 residues in the CDR3. V was cut by 0 bases and J by 0 bases, with 15 bases left in between. Per germline, CDR1 SGHRS and CDR2 YFSETQ.

This chain links TRBV7-2 with TRBJ2-7; the match to TRBD2 covers 11 bases. V shed 5 bases, J shed 3 bases, and the junction held 0 bases outside the gene matches. The CDR3 sequence is 13 residues long. Germline V gene lookup returns CDR1 SGHTA and CDR2 FQGNSA. DNA for the CDR3: TGTGCCAGCAGCACTAGCGGGAGCTACGAGCAGTACTTC. The encoded protein is CASSTSGSYEQYF.

This chain links TRBV7-2 with TRBJ1-5, with a weak D call TRBD1 (5 bases). Germline loops: CDR1 SGHTA, CDR2 FQGNSA. This CDR3 is built from 14 residues. V lost 8 bases to trimming and J lost 0 bases, with 11 bases between them. CDR3: CASGTHYSNQPQHF. Here the CDR3 DNA reads TGTGCCAGCGGGACTCATTATAGCAATCAGCCCCAGCATTTT.

The rearrangement links TRBV7-2 to TRBJ2-3, with D unclear. V was clipped by 0 bases and J by 6 bases, with 4 bases between them. The CDR3 is made up of 12 amino acids. CDR1 and CDR2 (germline): SGHTA, FQGNSA. Written as DNA, the CDR3 is TGTGCCAGCAGCTTAGCCAGGGATACGCAGTATTTT. This codes for CASSLARDTQYF.

The table lists this clone with a few counts. The genes are TRBV7-8 and TRBJ1-4; 7 nucleotides agree with TRBD1. This CDR3 contains 15 residues. CDR1 is SGHVS and CDR2 is FQNEAQ in the germline V gene. J lost 6 bases, V lost 4 bases, and 8 bases had no gene match. In DNA form, the CDR3 reads TGTGCCAGCAGCTGGGCGACAGGGAGGTATGAAAAACTGTTTTTT. This sequence encodes CASSWATGRYEKLFF.

This clone was recorded only once. This chain connects TRBV7-2 to TRBJ2-6; D is possibly TRBD2 (5 bases). The CDR3 runs to 17 residues. Trimming stripped 4 bases from V and 3 bases from J, with 16 bases between. Per the germline V gene, CDR1 is SGHTA and CDR2 is FQGNSA. The CDR3 spells CASSSRRGGGGANVLTF. The CDR3 DNA reads TGTGCCAGCAGCTCAAGACGTGGAGGAGGTGGGGCCAACGTCCTGACTTTC.

This chain links TRBV18 with TRBJ2-7; the match to TRBD2 covers 13 bases. This CDR3 comprises 15 residues. Germline V gene lookup returns CDR1 KGHSH and CDR2 LQKENI. V dropped 2 bases and J dropped 4; count of bases not matched to a gene: 2. The CDR3 DNA reads as TGTGCCAGCTCACCAGGACTAGCGGGAGCTTACGAGCAGTACTTC. Translating it yields CASSPGLAGAYEQYF.

This clone has just a few counts. The chain couples TRBV2 to TRBJ1-1; D not resolved. The CDR3 loop spans 15 amino acids. Trimming stripped 5 bases from V and 0 bases from J, with 13 bases between. Germline values: CDR1 SNHLY, CDR2 FYNNEI. CDR3 in amino acids: CASSREGTMNTEAFF. Written as DNA, the CDR3 is TGTGCCAGCAGTAGGGAGGGTACGATGAACACTGAAGCTTTCTTT.

This chain connects TRBV18 to TRBJ1-6, with TRBD1 matching over 8 bases. V lost 0 bases and J lost 10; bases outside the gene matches: 5. The length of the CDR3 is 15 residues. Looked up from germline, CDR1 is KGHSH and CDR2 is LQKENI. The CDR3, as DNA: TGTGCCAGCTCACCACCCCAGGGGGCAGGCTCACCCCTCCACTTT. Translated: CASSPPQGAGSPLHF.

The chain joins TRBV7-2 to TRBJ1-4; D is undetermined. V lost 5 bases and J lost 7, with 14 bases in between. The V gene's germline CDR1 is SGHTA and CDR2 FQGNSA. The CDR3 is 14 residues long. CDR3 sequence (DNA): TGTGCCAGCAGCGTAACAGCCATGGGTGAAAAACTGTTTTTT. Its translation is CASSVTAMGEKLFF.

This clone has more than one count but fewer than ten. Other DNA sequences in the sample encode the same CDR3. The chain is built from TRBV7-9 and TRBJ2-7, with TRBD2 matching 7 bases. This CDR3 has 15 amino acids. Unmatched junction bases numbered 7, after V lost 2 bases and J lost 3 bases. Germline V gene lookup returns CDR1 SEHNR and CDR2 FQNEAQ (reference sequence). The CDR3 here is CASSLSGTRDYEQYF. CDR3 nucleotides: TGTGCCAGCAGCTTAAGCGGGACTCGAGACTACGAGCAGTACTTC. The whole variable domain, remainder taken from reference TRBV7-9 and TRBJ2-7, is DTGVSQNPRHKITKRGQNVTFRCDPISEHNRLYWYRQTLGQGPEFLTYFQNEAQLEKSRLLSDRFSAERPKGSFSTLEIQRTEQGDSAMYLCASSLSGTRDYEQYFGPGTRLTVT.

The genes are TRBV20-1 and TRBJ1-1; maybe TRBD1 (5 bases). V lost 8 bases and J 3 bases, leaving 10 bases between the germline ends. Germline V gene sequence: CDR1 DFQATT, CDR2 SNEGSKA (reference sequence). This CDR3 contains 11 residues. The CDR3 coding sequence is TGCAGTTGGGGGGGTGACACTGAAGCTTTCTTT. Translating it yields CSWGGDTEAFF.

V is TRBV5-5 and J is TRBJ2-7; D may be TRBD2 (5 bases). The CDR3 is 14 residues long. Per germline, CDR1 SGHKS and CDR2 YYEKEE (reference sequence). V was trimmed by 5 bases and J by 9 bases, leaving 21 bases between them. The CDR3 coding sequence is TGTGCCAGCAGTGAGTCCCCGGCGGCGGGTGGGCAGTACTTC. It specifies CASSESPAAGGQYF.

The V gene is TRBV7-2, the J gene TRBJ2-2, with TRBD1 matching 7 bases. This CDR3 has 13 residues. The trim removed 7 bases at V and 5 bases at J, leaving 4 bases unmatched. Germline CDR1 and CDR2: SGHTA and FQGNSA. CDR3 in amino acids: CASTPQGTGELFF. The CDR3 bases are TGTGCCAGCACCCCACAGGGGACCGGGGAGCTGTTTTTT.

The V and J genes are TRBV6-2 or TRBV6-3 and TRBJ2-5; perhaps TRBD1 as D (5 bases). V lost 5 bases and J lost 5, with 9 bases in between. CDR1 MNHEY and CDR2 SVGEGT come from the germline V gene. The length of the CDR3 is 12 residues. In nucleotides, the CDR3 is TGTGCCAGCAGTAGGGGCTTCGAGACCCAGTACTTC. It codes for CASSRGFETQYF.

V is TRBV19 and J is TRBJ1-6; TRBD1 aligns across 7 bases. The trim removed 5 bases at V and 7 bases at J, leaving 5 bases unmatched. The CDR3 length is 14 residues. From germline, CDR1 is LNHDA and CDR2 SQIVND (reference sequence). CDR3 sequence reads: CASSGTDLNSPLHF. The CDR3 DNA reads as TGTGCCAGTAGTGGGACAGATTTAAATTCACCCCTCCACTTT.

The chain links TRBV6-1 to TRBJ1-6, with TRBD1 identical over 9 bases. The junction had 2 bases not matched to a gene; V was cut back by 5 bases and J by 9 bases. CDR1 is MNHNS and CDR2 is SASEGT in the germline V gene. The length of the CDR3 is 13 residues. CDR3 sequence (DNA): TGTGCCAGCAGTCCGACAGGGGGTTCACCCCTCCACTTT. Its protein is CASSPTGGSPLHF.

The chain couples TRBV6-4 to TRBJ1-1; D remains unclear. Trimming took off 5 bases at V and 0 bases at J, with 13 bases between the two ends. CDR1 MRHNA and CDR2 SNTAGT come from the germline V gene. CDR3 length: 15 amino acids. The CDR3 DNA follows: TGTGCCAGCAGTCGTCTCCGGCGGTTGAACACTGAAGCTTTCTTT. Its protein product is CASSRLRRLNTEAFF.